The 4 T cell receptor beta chains presented below share a single source sample, sequenced in a study of cytomegalovirus exposure and HLA in healthy donors. The PCR used 60 Vbeta and 13 Jbeta primers. Data came from immunoSEQ multiplex PCR; TCRdb stores just in-frame clones and leaves some out. The table includes roughly 87,000 clones, 70% to 75% detected once. Sequenced input: PBMCs. These receptors all stem from a man in his fifties or sixties in good health and CMV-seronegative.

With respect to this clone: The junction shows a germline mismatch at one end, possibly a read error. This chain joins TRBV7-9 and TRBJ1-1, with a weak D call TRBD1 (5 bases). From germline, CDR1 is SEHNR and CDR2 FQNEAQ (reference sequence). The CDR3 spans 12 residues. CDR3 nucleotides: TGTTCCAGCAGCCAGGGGAACACTGAAGCTTTCTTT. This encodes CSSSQGNTEAFF. The variable domain in full, completed from reference TRBV7-9 and TRBJ1-1, reads DTGVSQNPRHKITKRGQNVTFRCDPISEHNRLYWYRQTLGQGPEFLTYFQNEAQLEKSRLLSDRFSAERPKGSFSTLEIQRTEQGDSAMYLCSSSQGNTEAFFGQGTRLTVV.

The J gene is TRBJ2-7, the V gene TRBV7-9, with D possibly TRBD2 on 6 matching bases. Germline CDR1 SEHNR, CDR2 FQNEAQ (reference sequence). The CDR3 is 19 amino acids. The germline V and J ends were trimmed by 3 bases and 0 bases, with 24 bases remaining between them. CDR3 in DNA: TGTGCCAGCAGCTTCCTTTCCCTAAAGGAGGGCCTAACCTCCTACGAGCAGTACTTC. Translation: CASSFLSLKEGLTSYEQYF.

This chain links TRBV6-5 with TRBJ2-5; 10 bases line up with TRBD2. The CDR3 sequence is 15 residues long. Trimming at V came to 2 bases and at J to 2 bases, leaving 2 bases not matched to a gene. The germline CDR1 and CDR2 sequences are MNHEY and SVGAGI. CDR3 loop: CASSYRTSGQETQYF. In DNA form, the CDR3 reads TGTGCCAGCAGTTACAGGACTAGCGGACAAGAGACCCAGTACTTC.

The V call is TRBV27, the J call TRBJ1-2; tentatively, D is TRBD1 (5 bases). From germline, CDR1 is MNHEY and CDR2 SMNVEV (reference sequence). The CDR3 runs to 14 residues. V was cut by 4 bases and J by 2 bases, with 11 bases left in between. CDR3 DNA: TGTGCCAGCAGTTCTGGGACTGGGAACTATGGCTACACCTTC. Translating it yields CASSSGTGNYGYTF.